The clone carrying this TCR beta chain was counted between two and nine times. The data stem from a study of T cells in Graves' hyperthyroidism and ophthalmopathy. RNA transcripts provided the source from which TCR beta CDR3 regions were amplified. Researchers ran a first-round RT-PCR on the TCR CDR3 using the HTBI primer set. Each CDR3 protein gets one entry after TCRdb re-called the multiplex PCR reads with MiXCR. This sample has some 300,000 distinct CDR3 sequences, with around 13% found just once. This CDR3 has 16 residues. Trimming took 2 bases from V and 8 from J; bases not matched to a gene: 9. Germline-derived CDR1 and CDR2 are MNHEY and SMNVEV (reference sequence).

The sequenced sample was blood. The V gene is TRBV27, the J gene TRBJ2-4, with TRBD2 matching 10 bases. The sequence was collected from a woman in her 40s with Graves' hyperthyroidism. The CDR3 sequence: CASSLGAGGPGHIQYF. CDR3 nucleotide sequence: TGTGCCAGCAGTTTAGGAGCGGGAGGGCCAGGCCACATTCAGTACTTC.